This T cell receptor (beta chain) was sequenced in a study of cytomegalovirus exposure and HLA in healthy donors. The CDR3 has 18 amino acids. Trimming removed 4 bases at V and 7 bases at J, with 26 bases between. Germline V lookup: CDR1 MNHEY, CDR2 SMNVEV (reference sequence). Whole-study results and caveats: Rarity held for most TCR sequences, but there were some public TCRs that occurred in many donors. TCR beta V- and J-gene trimming was later associated with a missense DCLRE1C variant.

The sample holds one count of this clone. Its antigen is as yet unknown. Vbeta (60) and Jbeta (13) primers were used in the PCR. Original methodology: Among the unique TCR beta chains that a later analysis counted, some 73 million in all, approximately 12 million were shared. TCRdb's table, derived via immunoSEQ multiplex PCR, lists solely in-frame clones and lacks some. D and trimming come from the DNA, and the V and J calls and clone size come from that table. The profile shows around 180,000 clones, roughly 70% of them singletons. Sample: PBMCs. The chain recombines TRBV27 with TRBJ2-1; a weak D match, TRBD1 (6 bases). The receptor comes from a girl aged 10-17 years in good health and CMV-seronegative. For the CDR3, the DNA is TGTGCCAGCAGTTCACATACAGGGTTCGGATCGGCCGTAAATGAGCAGTTCTTC. It is translated as CASSSHTGFGSAVNEQFF.